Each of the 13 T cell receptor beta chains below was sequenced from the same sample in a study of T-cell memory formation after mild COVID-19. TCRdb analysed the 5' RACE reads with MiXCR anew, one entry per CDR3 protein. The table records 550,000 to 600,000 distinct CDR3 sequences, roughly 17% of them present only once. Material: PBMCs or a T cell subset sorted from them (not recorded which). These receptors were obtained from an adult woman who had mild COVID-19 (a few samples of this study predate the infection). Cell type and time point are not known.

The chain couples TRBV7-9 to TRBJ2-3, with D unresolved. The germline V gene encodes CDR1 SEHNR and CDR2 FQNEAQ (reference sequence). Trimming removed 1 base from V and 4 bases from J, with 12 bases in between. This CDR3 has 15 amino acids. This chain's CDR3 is CASSLVLEESDTQYF. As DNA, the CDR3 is TGTGCCAGCAGCTTAGTTCTCGAGGAATCAGATACGCAGTATTTT.

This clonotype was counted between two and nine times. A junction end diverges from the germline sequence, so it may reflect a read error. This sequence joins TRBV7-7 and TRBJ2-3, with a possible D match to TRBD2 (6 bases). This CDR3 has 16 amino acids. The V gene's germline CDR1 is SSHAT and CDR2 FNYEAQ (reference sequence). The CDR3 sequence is CASSLGVGSSADTQYF. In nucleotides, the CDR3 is TGTGCTAGCAGCTTAGGTGTCGGGAGCTCTGCAGATACGCAGTATTTT.

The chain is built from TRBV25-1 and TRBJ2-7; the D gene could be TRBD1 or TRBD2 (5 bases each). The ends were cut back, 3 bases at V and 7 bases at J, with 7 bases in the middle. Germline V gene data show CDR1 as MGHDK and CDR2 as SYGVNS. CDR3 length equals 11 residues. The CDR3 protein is CASSEGREQYF. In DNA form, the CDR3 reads TGTGCCAGCAGTGAGGGACGGGAGCAGTACTTC.

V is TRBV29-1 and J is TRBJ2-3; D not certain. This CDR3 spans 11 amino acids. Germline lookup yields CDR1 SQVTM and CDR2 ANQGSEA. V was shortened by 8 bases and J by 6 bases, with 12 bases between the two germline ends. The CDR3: CSSAIGDTQYF. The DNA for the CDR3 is TGCAGCTCTGCAATTGGGGATACGCAGTATTTT.

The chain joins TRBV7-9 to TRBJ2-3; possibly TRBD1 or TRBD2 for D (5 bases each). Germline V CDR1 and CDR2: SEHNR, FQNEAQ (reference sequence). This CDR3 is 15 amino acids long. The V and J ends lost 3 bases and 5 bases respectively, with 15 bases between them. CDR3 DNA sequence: TGTGCCAGCAGCTTGGGACGCGGTCAAATAGATACGCAGTATTTT. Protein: CASSLGRGQIDTQYF.

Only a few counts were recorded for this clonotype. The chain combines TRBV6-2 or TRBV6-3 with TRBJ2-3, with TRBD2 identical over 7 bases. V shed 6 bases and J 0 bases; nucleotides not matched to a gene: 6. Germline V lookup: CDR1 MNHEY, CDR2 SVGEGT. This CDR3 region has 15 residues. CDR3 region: CASSTGTISTDTQYF. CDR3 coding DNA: TGTGCCAGCAGCACTGGGACTATCAGCACAGATACGCAGTATTTT.

In nucleotides, the CDR3 is TGTGCCAGCTCACCCCCGGGCACAGGGATGAATAATGAAAAACTGTTTTTT. Translated: CASSPPGTGMNNEKLFF. This chain joins TRBV18 and TRBJ1-4; TRBD1 might be the D (6 bases). CDR1 KGHSH and CDR2 LQKENI come from the germline V gene. Trimming took 3 bases from V and 4 from J, leaving 18 bases between them. This CDR3 contains 17 residues.

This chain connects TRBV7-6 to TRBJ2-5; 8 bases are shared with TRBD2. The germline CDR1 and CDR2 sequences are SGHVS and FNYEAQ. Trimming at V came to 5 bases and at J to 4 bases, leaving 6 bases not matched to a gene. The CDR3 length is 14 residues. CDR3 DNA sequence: TGTGCCAGCAGCCCTACGGGGGGGCGAGAGACCCAGTACTTC. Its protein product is CASSPTGGRETQYF.

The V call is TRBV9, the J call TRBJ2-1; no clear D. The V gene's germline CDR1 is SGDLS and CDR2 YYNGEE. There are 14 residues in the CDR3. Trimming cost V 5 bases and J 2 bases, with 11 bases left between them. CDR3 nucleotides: TGTGCCAGCAGAAGGGAAGGCCCCTACAATGAGCAGTTCTTC. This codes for CASRREGPYNEQFF.

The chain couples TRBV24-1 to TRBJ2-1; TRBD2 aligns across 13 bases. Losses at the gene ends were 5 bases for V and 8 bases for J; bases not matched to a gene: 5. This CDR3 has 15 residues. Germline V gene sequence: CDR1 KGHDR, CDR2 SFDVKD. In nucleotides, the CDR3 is TGTGCCACCAGTGTACTAGCGGGAGGGATCGATGAGCAGTTCTTC. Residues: CATSVLAGGIDEQFF.

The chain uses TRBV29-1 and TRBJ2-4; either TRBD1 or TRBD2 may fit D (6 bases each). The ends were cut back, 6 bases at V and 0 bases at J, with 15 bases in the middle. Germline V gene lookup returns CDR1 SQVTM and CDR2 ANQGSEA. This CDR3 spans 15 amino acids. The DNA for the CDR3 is TGCAGCGTCCTAGGGGGGAATCTAGCCAAAAACATTCAGTACTTC. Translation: CSVLGGNLAKNIQYF.

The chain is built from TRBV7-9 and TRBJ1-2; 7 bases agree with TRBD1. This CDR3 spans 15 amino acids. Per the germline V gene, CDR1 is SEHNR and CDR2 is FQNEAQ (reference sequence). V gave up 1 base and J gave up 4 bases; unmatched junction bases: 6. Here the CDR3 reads CASSLDLGQLYGYTF. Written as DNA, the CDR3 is TGTGCCAGCAGCTTAGATCTGGGACAGCTCTATGGCTACACCTTC. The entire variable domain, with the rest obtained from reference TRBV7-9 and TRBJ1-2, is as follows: DTGVSQNPRHKITKRGQNVTFRCDPISEHNRLYWYRQTLGQGPEFLTYFQNEAQLEKSRLLSDRFSAERPKGSFSTLEIQRTEQGDSAMYLCASSLDLGQLYGYTFGSGTRLTVV.

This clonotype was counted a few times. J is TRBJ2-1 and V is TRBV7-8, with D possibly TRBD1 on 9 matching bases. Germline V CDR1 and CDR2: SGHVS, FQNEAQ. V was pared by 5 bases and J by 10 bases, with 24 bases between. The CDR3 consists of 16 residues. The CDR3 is CASSVNRGLLAGEQFF. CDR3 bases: TGTGCCAGCAGCGTAAACAGGGGGCTTTTAGCGGGGGAGCAGTTCTTC. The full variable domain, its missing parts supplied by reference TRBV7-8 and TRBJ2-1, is GAGVSQSPRYKVAKRGQDVALRCDPISGHVSLFWYQQALGQGPEFLTYFQNEAQLDKSGLPSDRFFAERPEGSVSTLKIQRTQQEDSAVYLCASSVNRGLLAGEQFFGPGTRLTVL.